Listed here are 32 T cell receptor beta chains from one sample, sequenced in a study of T cells in Graves' hyperthyroidism and ophthalmopathy. RNA transcripts gave rise to amplified TCR beta CDR3 regions. The HTBI primer set served for first-round RT-PCR of the TCR CDR3. TCRdb re-analysed the multiplex PCR reads in MiXCR, keeping a single row per CDR3 protein. The sample has some 740,000 distinct CDR3 sequences; 13% to 15% are singletons. The sample consisted of blood. The receptors derive from a woman between 18 and 30 years old with Graves' hyperthyroidism.

There are many counts of this clonotype. CDR3 loop: CASSVASGTGHYTEAFF. The CDR3 DNA sequence: TGTGCCAGCAGCGTAGCTTCTGGGACAGGACATTACACTGAAGCTTTCTTT. V usage is TRBV9 and J usage is TRBJ1-1; 8 bases agree with TRBD1. The CDR3 extends over 17 amino acids. CDR1 is SGDLS and CDR2 is YYNGEE in the germline V gene. The ends lost 0 bases at V and 3 bases at J; junction bases unmatched: 10.

This clonotype occurred many times. This chain connects TRBV5-1 to TRBJ2-7; a weak D match, TRBD2 (6 bases). Germline V gene lookup returns CDR1 SGHRS and CDR2 YFSETQ. This CDR3 spans 14 amino acids. The V and J ends lost 6 bases and 0 bases respectively, with 13 bases between them. DNA for the CDR3: TGCGCCAGCACGTCGGGGGAAACCTCCTACGAGCAGTACTTC. Protein product: CASTSGETSYEQYF.

This clonotype was detected many times. This chain links TRBV2 with TRBJ1-2; the D is unclear. Germline CDR1 is SNHLY and CDR2 is FYNNEI. The CDR3 extends over 11 amino acids. With 0 bases removed from V and 8 bases from J, the gap between germline ends came to 4 bases. CDR3 in DNA: TGTGCCAGCAGTGAAGCGGGGGGCTACACCTTC. Translated, it gives CASSEAGGYTF.

This clonotype was seen ten or more times. This chain links TRBV18 with TRBJ1-4; D not certain. Germline V gene data show CDR1 as KGHSH and CDR2 as LQKENI. Trimming left V 2 bases short and J 0 bases short, with 4 bases between. The CDR3 totals 14 residues. The CDR3 DNA reads as TGTGCCAGCTCACCAACCCCAACTAATGAAAAACTGTTTTTT. Translated: CASSPTPTNEKLFF. Filled out from reference TRBV18 and TRBJ1-4, the complete variable domain reads NAGVMQNPRHLVRRRGQEARLRCSPMKGHSHVYWYRQLPEEGLKFMVYLQKENIIDESGMPKERFSAEFPKEGPSILRIQQVVRGDSAAYFCASSPTPTNEKLFFGSGTQLSVL.

There are many counts of this clonotype. The rearrangement uses TRBV7-9 and TRBJ2-5; D is uncertain. Germline CDR1 reads SEHNR; CDR2 reads FQNEAQ (reference sequence). The CDR3 covers 12 residues. V was clipped by 2 bases and J by 5 bases, with 6 bases between them. This CDR3 is CASSLTTETQYF. CDR3 in DNA: TGTGCCAGCAGCTTAACCACCGAGACCCAGTACTTC.

The CDR3 DNA reads TGTGCCAGTAGTATAGGGAGACAGGGAAGCACAAGCAATCAGCCCCAGCATTTT. Translating gives CASSIGRQGSTSNQPQHF. The chain carries TRBV19 and TRBJ1-5, with TRBD1 identical over 7 bases. Germline V gives CDR1 LNHDA, CDR2 SQIVND (reference sequence). There are 18 residues in the CDR3. The V segment lost 1 base and the J segment 1 base; nucleotides outside the gene matches: 10.

The sample holds many counts of this clonotype. The chain couples TRBV12-3 or TRBV12-4 to TRBJ2-2; D perhaps matches TRBD2 (5 bases). This CDR3 has 18 amino acids. V lost 6 bases to trimming and J lost 1 base, with 21 bases between them. The CDR3 protein is CASSRPEAAGLNTGELFF. The CDR3 DNA reads as TGTGCCAGCAGCCGCCCGGAGGCAGCAGGACTGAACACCGGGGAGCTGTTTTTT.

The chain recombines TRBV25-1 with TRBJ2-7; 10 nucleotides line up with TRBD2. This CDR3 region has 16 residues. V trimming: 6 bases; J trimming: 6 bases; junction bases outside the gene matches: 14. Germline V gene data show CDR1 as MGHDK and CDR2 as SYGVNS. CDR3 nucleotide sequence: TGTGCCAGCAGCACGGGGTATAGCGGGAGGTTCACCGAGCAGTACTTC. It translates to CASSTGYSGRFTEQYF.

This clonotype has more than one count but fewer than ten. This chain connects TRBV11-1 to TRBJ2-7, with TRBD1 matching 9 bases. With V trimmed by 1 base and J by 5 bases, 6 bases remained unmatched. Germline V gene data show CDR1 as SGHAT and CDR2 as FQDESV (reference sequence). CDR3 size: 15 residues. CDR3 coding DNA: TGTGCCAGCAGCTTAGACAGGGGGCTGTACCACGAGCAGTACTTC. Translation gives CASSLDRGLYHEQYF.

This clonotype showed up just a few times. The chain couples TRBV6-1 to TRBJ2-7; the D call may be TRBD1 or TRBD2 (5 bases each). The CDR3 consists of 14 residues. The V gene's germline CDR1 is MNHNS and CDR2 SASEGT. The V and J ends lost 1 base and 4 bases respectively, with 11 bases between them. The chain's CDR3 is CASSEGDLGYEQYF. In nucleotides, the CDR3 is TGTGCCAGCAGTGAAGGGGACCTTGGTTACGAGCAGTACTTC.

The chain is built from TRBV6-5 and TRBJ1-1; D call uncertain. The CDR3 spans 15 residues. CDR1 and CDR2 (germline): MNHEY, SVGAGI. Trimming shortened V by 0 bases and J by 7 bases, and 15 bases separated the two germline ends. The CDR3 coding sequence is TGTGCCAGCAGTTACTCGAGGAGGGCAGCTAATGAAGCTTTCTTT. As protein: CASSYSRRAANEAFF.

This clonotype was detected a few times. J is TRBJ2-3 and V is TRBV7-3, with 11 bases fitting TRBD1. CDR1 and CDR2 (germline): SGHTA, FQGTGA. The CDR3 has 17 residues. Losses at the gene ends were 6 bases for V and 6 bases for J; bases not matched to a gene: 14. CDR3 sequence (DNA): TGTGCCAGCAGTGCGGGGACAGGGGGGAATAAGGTCGATACGCAGTATTTT. This encodes CASSAGTGGNKVDTQYF.

This clonotype appeared a few times. This rearrangement joins TRBV7-3 to TRBJ2-2; 7 bases are shared with TRBD1. This CDR3 region has 13 residues. Germline V CDR1 and CDR2: SGHTA, FQGTGA. J lost 7 bases, V lost 5 bases, and 4 bases had no gene match. The CDR3, as DNA: TGTGCCAGCAGCGAGGGGGCTGGCGGGGAGCTGTTTTTT. The encoded protein is CASSEGAGGELFF.

This sequence joins TRBV7-8 and TRBJ2-7; D is ambiguous. Between the trimmed V and J ends, which lost 5 bases and 6 bases, there was a span of 11 bases. CDR1 and CDR2 (germline): SGHVS, FQNEAQ. This CDR3 contains 12 residues. The CDR3 coding sequence is TGTGCCAGCAGCCTCGAACAGCCCGAGCAGTACTTC. Encoded protein: CASSLEQPEQYF.

This clonotype was observed many times. This clone may be a read error of a much larger clone one base away. The rearrangement uses TRBV12-3 or TRBV12-4 and TRBJ2-1, with D uncertain. Trimming took 5 bases from V and 7 from J, leaving 6 bases between them. This CDR3 spans 11 amino acids. The chain's CDR3 is CASSLMNEQFF. CDR3 bases: TGTGCCAGCAGTCTAATGAATGAGCAGTTCTTC.

This clonotype was detected ten times or more. The chain has TRBV7-2 and TRBJ2-3; 13 bases fit TRBD2. This CDR3 is 16 amino acids long. J lost 8 bases, V lost 6 bases, and 11 bases had no gene match. The germline gives CDR1 SGHTA, CDR2 FQGNSA. The CDR3: CASSVGTSGAQGTQYF. CDR3 sequence (DNA): TGTGCCAGCAGTGTGGGGACTAGCGGGGCACAGGGTACGCAGTATTTT.

V and J are TRBV10-2 and TRBJ2-7; 12 bases are shared with TRBD1. J was trimmed by 3 bases and V by 11 bases; bases with no gene match: 17. Per germline, CDR1 WSHSY and CDR2 SAAADI. The CDR3 covers 17 residues. Here the CDR3 DNA reads TGCGCCGGAAAAAAGTTGGGGACAGGGGGCTTTCACTACGAGCAGTACTTC. Translation gives CAGKKLGTGGFHYEQYF.

This clonotype came up a few times. The chain has TRBV4-3 and TRBJ2-2, with D possibly being TRBD1 (6 bases). Trimming shortened V by 0 bases and J by 6 bases, and 8 bases separated the two germline ends. The CDR3 extends over 14 amino acids. CDR1 and CDR2 (germline): LGHNA, YSLEER. The DNA of the CDR3 is TGCGCCAGCAGCCAAGACAGGGGCGCCGGGGAGCTGTTTTTT. Translating it yields CASSQDRGAGELFF.

A remark on this clonotype: At one end the junction does not follow the germline gene, possibly because of a read error. The chain combines TRBV12-3 or TRBV12-4 with TRBJ2-2; no definite D call. This CDR3 is built from 13 residues. The CDR3 coding sequence is TGTGCCAGCAGAATGGCGAGCACCAGGGAGCTGTTTTTT. This translates into CASRMASTRELFF.

The chain joins TRBV7-3 to TRBJ2-3; 7 bases agree with TRBD1. This CDR3 spans 15 amino acids. Germline CDR1 reads SGHTA; CDR2 reads FQGTGA. This chain's CDR3 is CAGSLQGPLTDTQYF. In DNA, the CDR3 is TGTGCTGGCAGCTTACAGGGGCCGCTCACAGATACGCAGTATTTT.

The sample holds a few counts of this clonotype. This chain joins TRBV5-6 and TRBJ2-3; TRBD2 matches 12 bases. This CDR3 spans 17 amino acids. V lost 4 bases and J lost 3; bases outside the gene matches: 9. From germline, CDR1 is SGHDT and CDR2 YYEEEE. The CDR3 DNA reads TGTGCCAGCAGCGGTACCTGGACTAGCGGGAATACAGATACGCAGTATTTT. Its protein is CASSGTWTSGNTDTQYF.

This clonotype was detected many times. The CDR3 DNA follows: TGTGCCAGCAGCTTCGACATGGCGCAGTTCTTC. It translates to CASSFDMAQFF. The chain uses TRBV11-1 and TRBJ2-1; D is uncertain. Trimming pared 3 bases from V and 12 bases from J, leaving 9 bases between. Germline V CDR1 and CDR2: SGHAT, FQDESV (reference sequence). This CDR3 region has 11 residues.

This clonotype has more than one count but fewer than ten. The genes are TRBV27 and TRBJ2-7; D not certain. Germline V CDR1 and CDR2: MNHEY, SMNVEV (reference sequence). The germline V and J ends were trimmed by 5 bases and 3 bases, with 11 bases remaining between them. The CDR3 covers 13 residues. The DNA of the CDR3 is TGTGCCAGCAGTAGGCCCCCACTCTACGAGCAGTACTTC. Translation: CASSRPPLYEQYF.

This clonotype appeared many times. V gene TRBV30 combines with J gene TRBJ2-5; the match to TRBD2 covers 8 bases. The V gene's germline CDR1 is GTSNPN and CDR2 SVGIG (reference sequence). Germline trimming cut 0 bases from V and 3 bases from J; bases unmatched to any gene: 9. The CDR3 has 16 amino acids. CDR3: CAWSVWASGWKETQYF. Written as DNA, the CDR3 is TGTGCCTGGAGTGTATGGGCTAGCGGGTGGAAAGAGACCCAGTACTTC.

In its sample, this clonotype was seen a few times. This CDR3 reads CRLLRREGKNEQFF. In DNA form, the CDR3 reads TGCAGGCTATTAAGGCGGGAGGGGAAGAATGAGCAGTTCTTC. The rearrangement uses TRBV20-1 and TRBJ2-1, with 9 bases lining up with TRBD2. Per the germline V gene, CDR1 is DFQATT and CDR2 is SNEGSKA (reference sequence). The CDR3 contains 14 residues.

This clonotype appeared many times. The chain couples TRBV5-1 to TRBJ1-1; no clear D. The germline V and J ends were trimmed by 1 base and 0 bases, with 10 bases remaining between them. Germline loops: CDR1 SGHRS, CDR2 YFSETQ. The CDR3 runs 15 residues. The CDR3: CASSLRSELNTEAFF. CDR3 DNA sequence: TGCGCCAGCAGCTTGCGGTCGGAGTTGAACACTGAAGCTTTCTTT.

The V gene is TRBV7-9, the J gene TRBJ2-1; D is ambiguous. The V end was cut by 8 bases, the J end by 6 bases, with 11 bases between. Looked up from germline, CDR1 is SEHNR and CDR2 is FQNEAQ (reference sequence). CDR3 length equals 12 residues. The DNA of the CDR3 is TGTGCCAGCGGAGAGCTCGGCAATGAGCAGTTCTTC. Translating it yields CASGELGNEQFF.

This clonotype occurred many times. This sequence joins TRBV20-1 and TRBJ2-3, with D maybe TRBD2 (6 bases). The CDR3 loop spans 16 amino acids. V was pared by 6 bases and J by 6 bases, with 25 bases between. Germline V CDR1 and CDR2: DFQATT, SNEGSKA (reference sequence). CDR3 nucleotides: TGCAGTGCCCCACACCCCGAGGGCGGGATGGTCGATACGCAGTATTTT. It is translated as CSAPHPEGGMVDTQYF.

This clonotype was detected a few times. One end of the junction is discordant with germline, which a read error may explain. The V gene is TRBV10-2, the J gene TRBJ1-2; a weak D match, TRBD1 (5 bases). Germline V gives CDR1 WSHSY, CDR2 SAAADI. CDR3 length equals 15 residues. DNA of the CDR3: TGCGCCAGCAGCGGTTATAAGGCTGGGGACTATGACTACACCTTC. Amino acids: CASSGYKAGDYDYTF.

The gene calls are TRBV28 and TRBJ2-2; D not certain. The germline V and J ends were trimmed by 4 bases and 5 bases, with 11 bases remaining between them. This CDR3 is built from 14 residues. Germline CDR1 and CDR2: MDHEN and SYDVKM. The CDR3: CASSSYPRTGELFF. As DNA, the CDR3 is TGTGCCAGCAGTTCCTACCCGAGGACCGGGGAGCTGTTTTTT. Supplemented by reference TRBV28 and TRBJ2-2, the full variable domain reads DVKVTQSSRYLVKRTGEKVFLECVQDMDHENMFWYRQDPGLGLRLIYFSYDVKMKEKGDIPEGYSVSREKKERFSLILESASTNQTSMYLCASSSYPRTGELFFGEGSRLTVL.

V usage is TRBV18 and J usage is TRBJ2-3; D is unresolved. Deletions cut 4 bases from V and 6 bases from J, with 11 bases between. Per germline, CDR1 KGHSH and CDR2 LQKENI. The CDR3 sequence is 13 residues long. This chain's CDR3 is CASSQQNGDTQYF. CDR3 DNA: TGTGCCAGCTCACAACAAAATGGGGATACGCAGTATTTT.

This clonotype was found many times. V is TRBV20-1 and J is TRBJ2-7; D unresolved. The CDR3 runs to 12 residues. CDR1 DFQATT and CDR2 SNEGSKA come from the germline V gene (reference sequence). V was shortened by 6 bases and J by 3 bases, with 12 bases between the two germline ends. The CDR3, as DNA: TGCAGTGCCAAGCCCAACAACTACGAGCAGTACTTC. This codes for CSAKPNNYEQYF.